Below, 17 T cell receptor beta chains from the same sample are listed, as sequenced in a study of neoadjuvant nivolumab and ipilimumab in lung cancer. Generated by immunoSEQ multiplex PCR, the TCRdb table keeps only in-frame clones and is missing some. Here the sample spans roughly 49,000 clones, around 88% being singletons. This specimen was blood, taken before neoadjuvant nivolumab, alone or with ipilimumab. The receptors here all came from an adult with non-small cell lung cancer. Some clones in this sample may be carry-over from other donors' samples.

The chain has TRBV2 and TRBJ1-2, with D possibly TRBD1 on 5 matching bases. Germline values: CDR1 SNHLY, CDR2 FYNNEI. Trimming shortened V by 2 bases and J by 3 bases, and 10 bases separated the two germline ends. The CDR3 totals 14 residues. The chain's CDR3 is CASSERDGYYGYTF. The CDR3 DNA sequence: TGTGCCAGCAGTGAAAGGGACGGCTACTATGGCTACACCTTC.

The gene calls are TRBV30 and TRBJ2-5; D is possibly TRBD1 (6 bases). Germline values: CDR1 GTSNPN, CDR2 SVGIG (reference sequence). This CDR3 spans 12 amino acids. V gave up 2 bases and J gave up 5 bases, with 9 bases separating them. The CDR3 is CAWSTGYETQYF. Written as DNA, the CDR3 is TGTGCCTGGAGTACAGGGTATGAGACCCAGTACTTC.

The chain combines TRBV7-2 with TRBJ2-1; D is uncertain. The V end lost 1 base, the J end lost 0 bases, and 7 bases lay between the germline ends. CDR3 length: 15 residues. Germline CDR1 and CDR2: SGHTA and FQGNSA. The CDR3 is CASSLVGLSYNEQFF. CDR3 sequence (DNA): TGTGCCAGCAGCTTAGTTGGGCTCTCCTACAATGAGCAGTTCTTC.

The gene calls are TRBV2 and TRBJ1-1; no definite D call. This CDR3 is 13 amino acids long. Germline V gene sequence: CDR1 SNHLY, CDR2 FYNNEI. Trimming left V 4 bases short and J 1 base short, with 7 bases between. The CDR3 nucleotides read TGTGCCAGCAGTGCTAGCCAGAACACTGAAGCTTTCTTT. This sequence encodes CASSASQNTEAFF. Filled out from reference TRBV2 and TRBJ1-1, the complete variable domain reads EPEVTQTPSHQVTQMGQEVILRCVPISNHLYFYWYRQILGQKVEFLVSFYNNEISEKSEIFDDQFSVERPDGSNFTLKIRSTKLEDSAMYFCASSASQNTEAFFGQGTRLTVV.

This clone came up once. The chain combines TRBV4-2 with TRBJ2-1; TRBD2 matches at 8 bases. The CDR3 is 16 amino acids. CDR1 LGHNA and CDR2 YNFKEQ come from the germline V gene. Losses at the gene ends were 0 bases for V and 7 bases for J; bases not matched to a gene: 8. The CDR3 is CASSQERGGRRNEQFF. The CDR3 region has the DNA TGTGCCAGCAGCCAAGAACGGGGCGGGAGGCGGAATGAGCAGTTCTTC.

This clone was detected once. V gene TRBV10-2 combines with J gene TRBJ2-3; unclear D gene. Germline lookup yields CDR1 WSHSY and CDR2 SAAADI. Deletions cut 8 bases from V and 0 bases from J, with 9 bases between. This CDR3 region has 13 residues. CDR3 sequence: CASRISSTDTQYF. The CDR3 nucleotides are TGCGCCAGCCGGATTTCTAGCACAGATACGCAGTATTTT.

The DNA for the CDR3 is TGTGCCTGGGAGGGACTCGGAGGCGAGCAGTACTTC. Its protein is CAWEGLGGEQYF. This rearrangement joins TRBV30 to TRBJ2-7; a possible D gene is TRBD2 (6 bases). V was clipped by 5 bases and J by 6 bases, with 14 bases between them. CDR3 size: 12 residues. Germline values: CDR1 GTSNPN, CDR2 SVGIG (reference sequence).

The chain links TRBV19 to TRBJ2-6; the match to TRBD1 covers 8 bases. The ends lost 6 bases at V and 3 bases at J; junction bases unmatched: 13. Germline CDR1 and CDR2: LNHDA and SQIVND (reference sequence). The CDR3 is made up of 18 amino acids. CDR3 in amino acids: CASSLGGRGQFGANVLTF. The CDR3 bases are TGTGCCAGTAGCCTGGGGGGCAGGGGGCAGTTTGGGGCCAACGTCCTGACTTTC.

The gene calls are TRBV6-6 and TRBJ1-2; 8 bases agree with TRBD1. The V gene's germline CDR1 is MNHNY and CDR2 SVGAGI (reference sequence). The junction had 6 bases not matched to a gene; V was cut back by 6 bases and J by 6 bases. The CDR3 runs 13 residues. CDR3 sequence reads: CASRRDRGDGYTF. In DNA, the CDR3 is TGTGCCAGCAGGAGAGACAGGGGCGATGGCTACACCTTC.

The V call is TRBV7-6, the J call TRBJ2-1, with TRBD2 matching 8 bases. V shed 7 bases and J 7 bases; nucleotides not matched to a gene: 6. This CDR3 has 13 residues. Germline V gene sequence: CDR1 SGHVS, CDR2 FNYEAQ. CDR3 sequence reads: CASNTGGRNEQFF. The CDR3 nucleotides are TGTGCCAGCAATACGGGAGGGCGGAATGAGCAGTTCTTC.

This chain uses TRBV7-6 with TRBJ2-7, with D uncertain. V lost 1 base to trimming and J lost 2 bases, with 9 bases between them. The CDR3 has 14 amino acids. The germline gives CDR1 SGHVS, CDR2 FNYEAQ. This chain's CDR3 is CASSLDPFTYEQYF. CDR3 nucleotide sequence: TGTGCCAGCAGCTTAGATCCTTTTACCTACGAGCAGTACTTC.

V and J are TRBV6-6 and TRBJ2-3, with a possible D match to TRBD2 (6 bases). V shed 3 bases and J shed 4 bases, with 14 bases lying between them. CDR3 size: 15 residues. Germline V gene data show CDR1 as MNHNY and CDR2 as SVGAGI (reference sequence). DNA of the CDR3: TGTGCCAGCAGTTATATCCGGGGAGGCGCAGATACGCAGTATTTT. Encoded protein: CASSYIRGGADTQYF.

The chain recombines TRBV5-4 with TRBJ1-2, with D possibly being TRBD1 (5 bases). Germline CDR1 and CDR2: SGHNT and YYREEE (reference sequence). The V end lost 0 bases, the J end lost 7 bases, and 13 bases lay between the germline ends. This CDR3 region has 14 residues. CDR3 loop: CASSLGRGDGGYTF. The CDR3 bases are TGTGCCAGCAGCTTGGGCCGGGGGGATGGTGGCTACACCTTC.

The genes are TRBV11-1 and TRBJ2-1; TRBD2 is a possible D gene (6 bases). CDR1 is SGHAT, CDR2 FQDESV, per germline (reference sequence). This CDR3 contains 14 residues. The V end was cut by 5 bases, the J end by 4 bases, with 12 bases between. The CDR3 DNA sequence: TGTGCCAGCAGCCGGGACTGGGCTTACAATGAGCAGTTCTTC. Its protein is CASSRDWAYNEQFF.

V gene TRBV7-6 combines with J gene TRBJ2-7; D may be TRBD2 (5 bases). The ends were cut back, 5 bases at V and 4 bases at J, with 15 bases in the middle. The CDR3 extends over 14 amino acids. Germline V lookup: CDR1 SGHVS, CDR2 FNYEAQ. In DNA, the CDR3 is TGTGCCAGCAGCCCCGCCGGACTCGATTACGAGCAGTACTTC. Translating it yields CASSPAGLDYEQYF.

The chain combines TRBV5-6 with TRBJ2-2, with D possibly being TRBD2 (6 bases). The length of the CDR3 is 16 residues. The V end was cut by 0 bases, the J end by 6 bases, with 15 bases between. Germline CDR1 SGHDT, CDR2 YYEEEE. Here the CDR3 DNA reads TGTGCCAGCAGCTTGGTCGGGGGATACTTTTCCGGGGAGCTGTTTTTT. This translates into CASSLVGGYFSGELFF.

This clone has just one count. The chain combines TRBV2 with TRBJ2-7; perhaps TRBD1 as D (5 bases). Germline CDR1 reads SNHLY; CDR2 reads FYNNEI. The V end was cut by 4 bases, the J end by 0 bases, with 10 bases between. CDR3 length: 14 residues. Here the CDR3 reads CASSVDSLSYEQYF. CDR3 bases: TGTGCCAGCAGTGTTGACAGCCTCTCCTACGAGCAGTACTTC. The full variable domain, with the rest looked up from reference TRBV2 and TRBJ2-7, is EPEVTQTPSHQVTQMGQEVILRCVPISNHLYFYWYRQILGQKVEFLVSFYNNEISEKSEIFDDQFSVERPDGSNFTLKIRSTKLEDSAMYFCASSVDSLSYEQYFGPGTRLTVT.